Each of the 22 T cell receptor beta chains below was sequenced from the same sample in a study of cytomegalovirus exposure and HLA in healthy donors. The PCR ran on 60 Vbeta and 13 Jbeta primers. TCRdb's copy holds only in-frame clones and misses some; the assay was immunoSEQ multiplex PCR. The data show some 150,000 clones, 83% seen once. Sequences were obtained from PBMCs. Source of these receptors: a man aged 35 to 55 in good health and CMV-seronegative.

Notes on this clone: Its ends do not fully match the called genes, so a read error is possible. This sequence joins TRBV7-9 and TRBJ2-7; D is uncertain. Per the germline V gene, CDR1 is SEHNR and CDR2 is FQNEAQ (reference sequence). This CDR3 contains 12 residues. This chain's CDR3 is CSSSLVGAEQYF. The CDR3 bases are TGTTCCAGCAGCTTAGTGGGCGCCGAGCAGTACTTC.

The chain joins TRBV7-2 to TRBJ2-5; D gene unclear. This CDR3 has 12 residues. CDR1 and CDR2 from the germline V gene are SGHTA and FQGNSA. The V and J ends lost 2 bases and 5 bases respectively, with 6 bases between them. CDR3 loop: CASSLLGETQYF. DNA of the CDR3: TGTGCCAGCAGCTTACTAGGCGAGACCCAGTACTTC.

DNA for the CDR3: TGTGCCAGCGGCAGCGCCGCAACTAATGAAAAACTGTTTTTT. This translates into CASGSAATNEKLFF. V usage is TRBV6-5 and J usage is TRBJ1-4; D not certain. This CDR3 spans 14 amino acids. The germline V gene has CDR1 MNHEY and CDR2 SVGAGI. Between the trimmed V and J ends, which lost 8 bases and 0 bases, there was a span of 10 bases.

This chain uses TRBV28 with TRBJ2-7; 9 bases fit TRBD1. V dropped 7 bases and J dropped 5; count of bases not matched to a gene: 15. Germline CDR1 and CDR2: MDHEN and SYDVKM. This CDR3 comprises 16 residues. CDR3 coding DNA: TGTGCCAGCACCCGTCCTTGGGGACAGGGTACCCACGAGCAGTACTTC. Its protein is CASTRPWGQGTHEQYF.

CDR3 residues: CASSRPGTGVGLGSYEQYF. The CDR3, as DNA: TGTGCCAGCAGCCGCCCCGGGACAGGGGTTGGTCTAGGCTCCTACGAGCAGTACTTC. V usage is TRBV11-2 and J usage is TRBJ2-7; TRBD1 aligns across 10 bases. V dropped 5 bases and J dropped 0; count of bases not matched to a gene: 16. Germline V gives CDR1 SGHAT, CDR2 FQNNGV. CDR3 size: 19 residues.

The rearrangement uses TRBV7-3 and TRBJ2-1; a weak D match, TRBD2 (6 bases). V shed 1 base and J shed 7 bases, with 8 bases lying between them. The germline gives CDR1 SGHTA, CDR2 FQGTGA. The CDR3 spans 13 residues. For the CDR3, the DNA is TGTGCCAGCAGCTTAAGCGGGGCGAATGAGCAGTTCTTC. Its translation is CASSLSGANEQFF. Supplemented by reference TRBV7-3 and TRBJ2-1, the full variable domain reads GAGVSQTPSNKVTEKGKYVELRCDPISGHTALYWYRQSLGQGPEFLIYFQGTGAADDSGLPNDRFFAVRPEGSVSTLKIQRTERGDSAVYLCASSLSGANEQFFGPGTRLTVL.

In its sample, this clone was seen a few times. The rearrangement uses TRBV4-3 and TRBJ2-7, with 9 bases fitting TRBD2. Losses at the gene ends were 0 bases for V and 5 bases for J; bases not matched to a gene: 2. Per germline, CDR1 LGHNA and CDR2 YSLEER. The CDR3 spans 14 residues. The CDR3 DNA sequence: TGCGCCAGCAGCCAAGATATAGCGGGAGACGAGCAGTACTTC. Its translation is CASSQDIAGDEQYF.

This chain uses TRBV7-2 with TRBJ2-1; 12 bases are shared with TRBD2. V was pared by 5 bases and J by 8 bases, with 10 bases of the junction left unmatched. The germline V gene has CDR1 SGHTA and CDR2 FQGNSA. The CDR3 length is 16 residues. CDR3 in amino acids: CASSPVTSGSIYEQFF. The CDR3 bases are TGTGCCAGCAGCCCCGTGACTAGCGGGAGTATCTATGAGCAGTTCTTC.

As for this clone: One end of the junction is discordant with germline, which a read error may explain. This chain links TRBV7-9 with TRBJ2-7; 7 bases are a match to TRBD2. There are 16 residues in the CDR3. Germline V gene lookup returns CDR1 SEHNR and CDR2 FQNEAQ (reference sequence). For the CDR3, the DNA is TGTTCCAGCAGCCCCACCGGCGGACTAGGGACCTACGAGCAGTACTTC. Amino acid sequence: CSSSPTGGLGTYEQYF.

The CDR3: CSVALAGVETQYF. CDR3 nucleotide sequence: TGCAGCGTTGCTCTAGCGGGGGTGGAGACCCAGTACTTC. The chain couples TRBV29-1 to TRBJ2-5; TRBD2 matches 10 bases. Trimming took 4 bases from V and 5 from J; bases not matched to a gene: 4. This CDR3 contains 13 residues. In germline, CDR1 is SQVTM, CDR2 ANQGSEA.

This chain joins TRBV27 and TRBJ1-2, with TRBD1 as a possible D gene (6 bases). Germline V gene lookup returns CDR1 MNHEY and CDR2 SMNVEV (reference sequence). V was shortened by 2 bases and J by 8 bases, with 12 bases between the two germline ends. This CDR3 is 13 amino acids long. The CDR3 nucleotides are TGTGCCAGCAGTTTACAGGGGCTGGGCGGCTACACCTTC. Protein product: CASSLQGLGGYTF.

This chain links TRBV4-3 with TRBJ2-1; 9 nucleotides agree with TRBD2. J lost 6 bases, V lost 0 bases, and 3 bases had no gene match. CDR3 length: 15 amino acids. Germline CDR1 and CDR2: LGHNA and YSLEER. The CDR3 nucleotides read TGCGCCAGCAGCCAAGATGAGACTAGCGGCAATGAGCAGTTCTTC. Amino acid sequence: CASSQDETSGNEQFF.

This rearrangement joins TRBV5-1 to TRBJ2-1; possibly TRBD2 for D (6 bases). The V gene's germline CDR1 is SGHRS and CDR2 YFSETQ. This CDR3 spans 16 amino acids. Trimming cost V 0 bases and J 10 bases, with 20 bases left between them. CDR3 in amino acids: CASSLVSGLRNGEQFF. In DNA form, the CDR3 reads TGCGCCAGCAGCTTGGTGTCCGGACTACGTAATGGGGAGCAGTTCTTC.

The chain has TRBV4-1 and TRBJ1-5; D might be TRBD1 (6 bases). Germline CDR1 reads MGHRA; CDR2 reads YSYEKL. The germline V and J ends were trimmed by 4 bases and 2 bases, with 21 bases remaining between them. The CDR3 contains 18 residues. CDR3 bases: TGCGCCAGCAGCCGTCGGGACATGTTGATCGATGGCAATCAGCCCCAGCATTTT. Translated, it gives CASSRRDMLIDGNQPQHF.

The chain employs TRBV9 and TRBJ2-7, with 7 bases fitting TRBD2. The CDR3 contains 15 residues. Germline CDR1 is SGDLS and CDR2 is YYNGEE. V shed 4 bases and J 7 bases; nucleotides not matched to a gene: 14. CDR3: CASSPLPDGGGEQYF. Here the CDR3 DNA reads TGTGCCAGCAGCCCCCTCCCGGACGGGGGAGGGGAGCAGTACTTC.

This sequence joins TRBV4-3 and TRBJ1-4; a possible D gene is TRBD1 (6 bases). The CDR3 has 15 amino acids. Germline V lookup: CDR1 LGHNA, CDR2 YSLEER. Trimming shortened V by 2 bases and J by 1 base, and 8 bases separated the two germline ends. DNA of the CDR3: TGCGCCAGCAGCCAATTAGGGGGAACTAATGAAAAACTGTTTTTT. Its protein product is CASSQLGGTNEKLFF.

This chain uses TRBV27 with TRBJ1-6; 12 bases are shared with TRBD1. The CDR3 is 15 residues long. Germline V gene sequence: CDR1 MNHEY, CDR2 SMNVEV (reference sequence). V dropped 2 bases and J dropped 7; count of bases not matched to a gene: 0. The CDR3 DNA follows: TGTGCCAGCAGTTTAGGGACAGGGGGCAATTCACCCCTCCACTTT. Translation gives CASSLGTGGNSPLHF.

The genes are TRBV28 and TRBJ1-1, with 9 bases lining up with TRBD1. The length of the CDR3 is 15 residues. V was pared by 2 bases and J by 3 bases, with 4 bases of the junction left unmatched. Germline CDR1 MDHEN, CDR2 SYDVKM. The CDR3 sequence is CASSLVGQGHTEAFF. The DNA of the CDR3 is TGTGCCAGCAGTTTAGTGGGACAGGGCCACACTGAAGCTTTCTTT.

The chain links TRBV5-4 to TRBJ2-7, with TRBD1 identical over 9 bases. V was pared by 4 bases and J by 6 bases, with 8 bases of the junction left unmatched. CDR1 SGHNT and CDR2 YYREEE come from the germline V gene (reference sequence). The CDR3 is 14 amino acids. Written as DNA, the CDR3 is TGTGCCAGCAGCCCCAGGACAGGGGCCTCCGAGCAGTACTTC. Residues: CASSPRTGASEQYF.

This clone has a handful of counts. The chain has TRBV4-3 and TRBJ1-3; 7 bases line up with TRBD1. Germline V lookup: CDR1 LGHNA, CDR2 YSLEER. The CDR3 is made up of 15 amino acids. Germline trimming cut 0 bases from V and 6 bases from J; bases unmatched to any gene: 5. CDR3 amino acids: CASSQETGISNTIYF. The CDR3 nucleotides are TGCGCCAGCAGCCAAGAGACAGGGATATCAAACACCATATATTTT.

The chain recombines TRBV6-5 with TRBJ2-7; tentatively, D is TRBD1 (7 bases). Germline CDR1 is MNHEY and CDR2 is SVGAGI. V gave up 2 bases and J gave up 4 bases, with 18 bases separating them. The CDR3 spans 16 residues. The CDR3 region is CASSYQWQGGRYEQYF. The CDR3 coding sequence is TGTGCCAGCAGTTACCAATGGCAGGGGGGTAGGTACGAGCAGTACTTC.

The chain uses TRBV7-9 and TRBJ2-4, with TRBD1 identical over 12 bases. The CDR3 is 19 amino acids. Unmatched junction bases numbered 15, after V lost 6 bases and J lost 3 bases. Germline loops: CDR1 SEHNR, CDR2 FQNEAQ (reference sequence). The CDR3, as DNA: TGTGCCAGCAGTTACTCCGGGACAGGGGGCCGATTGAACAAAAACATTCAGTACTTC. Translating gives CASSYSGTGGRLNKNIQYF.